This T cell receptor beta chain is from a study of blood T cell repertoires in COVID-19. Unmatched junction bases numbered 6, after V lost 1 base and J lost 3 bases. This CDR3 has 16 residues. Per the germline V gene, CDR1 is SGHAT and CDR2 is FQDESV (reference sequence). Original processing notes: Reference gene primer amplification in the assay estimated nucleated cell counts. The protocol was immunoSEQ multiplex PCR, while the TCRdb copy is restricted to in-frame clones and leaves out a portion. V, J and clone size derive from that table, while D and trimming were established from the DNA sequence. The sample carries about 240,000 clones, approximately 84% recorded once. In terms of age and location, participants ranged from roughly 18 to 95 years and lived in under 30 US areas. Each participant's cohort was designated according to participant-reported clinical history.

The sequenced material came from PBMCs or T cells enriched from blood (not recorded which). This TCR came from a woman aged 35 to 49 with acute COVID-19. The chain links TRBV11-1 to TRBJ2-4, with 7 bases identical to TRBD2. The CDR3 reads CASSLGWSGNKNIQYF. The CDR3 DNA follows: TGTGCCAGCAGCTTAGGGTGGAGCGGGAACAAAAACATTCAGTACTTC.